Listed below are T cell receptor beta chains from one sample, sequenced in a study of Graves' ophthalmopathy and Graves' hyperthyroidism. MiXCR, applied by TCRdb to the multiplex PCR reads, yields one record per CDR3 protein. The top ten hold roughly 7% of the sample, which has some 380,000 distinct CDR3 sequences, approximately 15% seen once. Sequencing input: peripheral blood. The source of these receptors is a woman under 30 with stable Graves' hyperthyroidism. The CDR3 runs from the conserved cysteine through the conserved F or W. D genes are given only for firm matches. Clone size, where shown, is once, few, many, or a class for clones that have expanded.

length,J,D,size,V,CDR3,DNA
15,TRBJ2-4,TRBD2,many,TRBV20-1,CSARPTGGAKNIQYF,TGCAGTGCCCGACCAACGGGAGGGGCCAAAAACATTCAGTACTTC
21,TRBJ1-6,-,-,TRBV19,CASSIPPRDIALSSYNSPLHF,TGTGCCAGTAGTATCCCCCCCCGGGACATTGCCTTGAGCTCCTATAATTCACCCCTCCACTTT
13,TRBJ1-1,-,-,TRBV12-3/TRBV12-4,CASSPDSNGEAFF,TGTGCCAGCAGCCCGGACAGTAACGGGGAAGCTTTCTTT
14,TRBJ2-4,-,-,TRBV19,CASSTGRSIDIKYF,TGTGCCAGTAGTACGGGACGGTCTATTGACATTAAGTACTTC
16,TRBJ1-2,-,-,TRBV5-1,CASSLESKDWGHGYTF,TGCGCCAGCAGCTTGGAGTCCAAGGACTGGGGTCATGGCTACACCTTC
16,TRBJ2-7,TRBD1,many,TRBV7-9,CASSLSGTESSYEQYF,TGTGCCAGCAGCTTATCCGGGACAGAGAGCTCCTACGAGCAGTACTTC
15,TRBJ2-2,-,few,TRBV29-1,CSVEVPSGGPGELFF,TGCAGCGTTGAAGTCCCGTCCGGAGGGCCCGGGGAGCTGTTTTTT
14,TRBJ1-5,-,many,TRBV7-8,CASSYYRDNQPQHF,TGTGCCAGCAGCTATTACAGGGACAATCAGCCCCAGCATTTT
15,TRBJ2-7,TRBD1,many,TRBV7-8,CASSLMTGRGDEQYF,TGTGCCAGCAGCTTAATGACAGGGCGAGGCGACGAGCAGTACTTC
14,TRBJ1-1,-,many,TRBV6-5,CASSRSGLNTEAFF,TGTGCCAGCAGTCGCAGTGGCTTGAACACTGAAGCTTTCTTT
14,TRBJ1-2,-,many,TRBV7-2,CASSLNGPGYGYTF,TGTGCCAGCAGCTTGAATGGGCCGGGCTATGGCTACACCTTC
14,TRBJ2-7,-,-,TRBV4-1,CASSQGRPAYEQYF,TGCGCCAGCAGCCAAGGGAGGCCCGCCTACGAGCAGTACTTC
17,TRBJ1-6,-,few,TRBV11-2,CASSSRGRRTYNSPLHF,TGTGCCAGCAGCTCCAGAGGCCGGAGAACCTATAATTCACCCCTCCACTTT
15,TRBJ2-3,TRBD2,-,TRBV10-2,CASRDPGLATDTQYF,TGCGCCAGCAGGGACCCGGGACTAGCGACAGATACGCAGTATTTT
16,TRBJ1-6,TRBD1,few,TRBV14,CASSQERRGPGSPLHF,TGTGCCAGCAGCCAAGAAAGGAGGGGGCCGGGTTCACCCCTCCACTTT
13,TRBJ1-5,-,-,TRBV6-1,CASSRTPDQPQHF,TGTGCCAGCAGTCGGACACCCGATCAGCCCCAGCATTTT
13,TRBJ1-3,-,many,TRBV20-1,CSARGHSGNTIYF,TGCAGTGCTAGAGGGCATTCAGGAAACACCATATATTTT
15,TRBJ2-7,TRBD2,many,TRBV6-1,CASRETSGGSYEQYF,TGTGCCAGCAGGGAGACTAGCGGGGGTTCCTACGAGCAGTACTTC
15,TRBJ1-2,-,-,TRBV18,CASSPAALNWDGYTF,TGTGCCAGCTCACCCGCGGCCCTGAACTGGGACGGCTACACCTTC
12,TRBJ2-3,-,-,TRBV2,CASEKVREGEYF,TGTGCCAGCGAAAAAGTCAGGGAGGGGGAGTATTTT
13,TRBJ2-7,-,many,TRBV4-2,CASSSGVSYEQYF,TGTGCCAGCAGCAGCGGCGTCTCCTACGAGCAGTACTTC
14,TRBJ2-7,-,many,TRBV27,CASSLQGFSYEQYF,TGTGCCAGCAGTTTACAGGGCTTCTCCTACGAGCAGTACTTC
13,TRBJ2-5,-,many,TRBV6-5,CASSYTGQETQYF,TGTGCCAGCAGTTACACGGGTCAAGAGACCCAGTACTTC
12,TRBJ1-1,TRBD1,many,TRBV11-2,CASSFATGEASF,TGTGCCAGCAGCTTCGCTACAGGGGAGGCTTCCTTT
14,TRBJ2-7,TRBD2,many,TRBV2,CASSLTSGAPWQYF,TGTGCCAGCAGTCTGACTAGCGGGGCGCCTTGGCAGTACTTC
15,TRBJ2-3,TRBD2,-,TRBV6-5,CASSYRASGADTQYF,TGTGCCAGCAGTTACCGAGCTAGCGGGGCAGATACGCAGTATTTT
12,TRBJ1-6,-,many,TRBV25-1,CASSELDSPLHF,TGTGCCAGCAGTGAATTGGATTCACCCCTCCACTTT
13,TRBJ2-7,-,-,TRBV7-9,CASSPSGGAEQYF,TGTGCCAGCAGCCCATCAGGGGGGGCCGAGCAGTACTTC
13,TRBJ1-5,-,many,TRBV13,CASSFNLDQPQHF,TGTGCCAGCAGCTTTAATCTCGATCAGCCCCAGCATTTT
16,TRBJ1-1,-,many,TRBV19,CASSSPRGVMNTEAFF,TGTGCCAGTAGTTCCCCCCGGGGCGTCATGAACACTGAAGCTTTCTTT
16,TRBJ2-2,TRBD2,-,TRBV11-1,CASSRGTSGASGELFF,TGTGCCAGCAGCCGCGGGACTAGCGGGGCCTCCGGGGAGCTGTTTTTT
14,TRBJ1-3,-,-,TRBV6-1,CASRFTSPGNTIYF,TGTGCCAGCAGATTTACCTCCCCTGGAAACACCATATATTTT
13,TRBJ1-1,TRBD1,many,TRBV5-1,CASSLRGLSEAFF,TGCGCCAGCAGCTTAAGGGGGCTATCGGAAGCTTTCTTT
12,TRBJ2-4,-,many,TRBV6-2/TRBV6-3,CASSYSGNIQYF,TGTGCCAGCAGTTACAGTGGGAACATTCAGTACTTC
16,TRBJ2-5,-,-,TRBV14,CASSQAPTGSRQTQYF,TGTGCCAGCAGCCAAGCCCCGACAGGTTCTCGACAGACCCAGTACTTC
13,TRBJ2-4,-,-,TRBV29-1,CSAWRLGKNIQYF,TGCAGCGCCTGGCGTCTCGGCAAAAACATTCAGTACTTC
12,TRBJ2-5,-,many,TRBV7-7,CASSPPGAAQYF,TGTGCTAGCAGCCCTCCCGGGGCGGCCCAGTACTTC
16,TRBJ1-3,-,many,TRBV6-2/TRBV6-3,CASSYGTLDSGNTIYF,TGTGCCAGCAGTTACGGAACGCTTGACTCTGGAAACACCATATATTTT
14,TRBJ1-1,-,-,TRBV6-5,CASSNDRLNTEAFF,TGTGCCAGCAGTAACGATCGTCTGAACACTGAAGCTTTCTTT
14,TRBJ1-5,-,many,TRBV6-2/TRBV6-3,CASSYLGGGQPQHF,TGTGCCAGCAGTTATCTGGGGGGCGGGCAGCCCCAGCATTTT
17,TRBJ2-2,-,many,TRBV20-1,CSAHLSMGGRKGGELFF,TGCAGTGCTCATCTAAGTATGGGAGGTCGGAAAGGAGGGGAGCTGTTTTTT
16,TRBJ2-5,-,many,TRBV12-5,CASGLVISGKGETQYF,TGTGCTAGTGGTTTGGTAATTAGCGGCAAGGGAGAGACCCAGTACTTC
15,TRBJ2-7,TRBD1,many,TRBV6-2/TRBV6-3,CASSNPGQAGYEQYF,TGTGCCAGCAGTAATCCGGGACAGGCGGGCTACGAGCAGTACTTC
15,TRBJ2-7,-,many,TRBV7-2,CASSRWGLPSYEQYF,TGTGCCAGCAGCCGCTGGGGACTGCCCTCCTACGAGCAGTACTTC
13,TRBJ2-5,-,once,TRBV12-3/TRBV12-4,CASSFGGWETQYF,TGTGCCAGCAGTTTCGGCGGGTGGGAGACCCAGTACTTC
14,TRBJ1-6,TRBD1,many,TRBV5-1,CASSSGQVNSPLHF,TGCGCCAGCAGTTCCGGACAGGTCAATTCACCCCTCCACTTT
10,TRBJ2-7,-,many,TRBV2,CASRTYEQYF,TGTGCCAGCAGGACCTACGAGCAGTACTTC